Presented here are 4 T cell receptor beta chains from one specimen sequenced in a study of CD8+CD57+ T cells in acquired aplastic anemia (dated by TCRdb to 2017 to 2018). Expansion of CD8+CD57+ cells had been shown by flow cytometry in the patients chosen for sequencing. Sequencing used an Illumina HiSeq 2000. Genomic DNA served as template for TCR beta VDJ combination and CDR3 sequence profiling. The public sequencing data were trimmed at Q25 with fastp and processed into clonotypes with MiXCR by TCRdb, which kept only in-frame beta chains. Rows merge per CDR3 protein into single entries with the most common DNA and genes. Within this sample are roughly 98,000 distinct CDR3 sequences, with roughly two thirds of them counted one time only. The biggest ten clones account for over 55% of the sample. Material for sequencing was sorted CD4+, CD8+, or CD8+CD57+ T cells (not recorded which) from PBMCs. These receptors were obtained from a human donor with aplastic anemia.

This clonotype was found a few times. V usage is TRBV11-2 and J usage is TRBJ2-1; D may be TRBD2 (8 bases). Trimming shortened V by 1 base and J by 10 bases, and 17 bases separated the two germline ends. Germline loops: CDR1 SGHAT, CDR2 FQNNGV. The CDR3 loop spans 15 amino acids. The CDR3: CASSLGTGGGLEQFF. The CDR3 nucleotides read TGTGCCAGCAGCTTAGGGACGGGAGGGGGCCTCGAGCAGTTCTTC.

This clonotype showed up just once. The chain uses TRBV25-1 and TRBJ2-3; D is uncertain. The CDR3 contains 14 residues. Germline V gives CDR1 MGHDK, CDR2 SYGVNS. V was pared by 6 bases and J by 0 bases, with 10 bases between. The CDR3 DNA reads TGTGCCAGCAGGGACGACTCTAGCACAGATACGCAGTATTTT. Its translation is CASRDDSSTDTQYF.

This clonotype has only a few counts. The gene calls are TRBV15 and TRBJ2-1; tentative D call: TRBD2 (5 bases). The CDR3 is 16 amino acids. Germline V lookup: CDR1 LNHNV, CDR2 YYDKDF (reference sequence). V was shortened by 3 bases and J by 4 bases, with 16 bases between the two germline ends. As DNA, the CDR3 is TGTGCCACCAGCAGCTCCGAGCGGACCCTATACAATGAGCAGTTCTTC. Amino acids: CATSSSERTLYNEQFF.

The gene calls are TRBV7-8 and TRBJ1-1, with unresolved D. CDR3 length: 12 residues. Germline values: CDR1 SGHVS, CDR2 FQNEAQ. Trimming took off 3 bases at V and 7 bases at J, with 9 bases between the two ends. In DNA, the CDR3 is TGTGCCAGCAGCTTGGGGTCACATGAAGCTTTCTTT. This sequence encodes CASSLGSHEAFF.